This T cell receptor (beta chain) originates from a study of response to subunit inactivated influenza vaccine. Study conclusions and caveats: Each seasonal influenza vaccination, the authors suggested, recruits few new T cells.

TCRdb reprocessed the RT-PCR reads with MiXCR, giving one entry per CDR3 protein. The sample lists about half a million distinct CDR3 sequences; around 9.9% were seen once. A note on this clonotype: No antigen is known for it.

Trimming removed 6 bases at V and 0 bases at J, with 15 bases between. This CDR3 contains 15 residues. Germline values: CDR1 DFQATT, CDR2 SNEGSKA (reference sequence). The chain links TRBV20-1 to TRBJ2-1; TRBD1 might be the D (5 bases). The input for sequencing was PBMCs from blood, taken roughly 6 weeks after vaccination. This TCR came from a man over 45 who received an inactivated influenza vaccine. Here the CDR3 reads CSARKGSYSYNEQFF. For the CDR3, the DNA is TGCAGTGCACGGAAGGGGTCCTACTCCTACAATGAGCAGTTCTTC.